Below, 26 T cell receptor beta chains from the same sample are listed, as sequenced in a study of OX40 agonist ivuxolimab in advanced cancers. The method was immunoSEQ multiplex PCR; TCRdb's version includes in-frame clones alone and lacks a portion of them. The sample lists roughly 75,000 clones, just over 85% occurring once. The sequencing here drew on CD4+ or CD8+ T cells sorted from blood, taken in a trial of the OX40 agonist ivuxolimab. These receptors were obtained from an adult with an advanced solid tumor such as melanoma, head and neck, liver or kidney cancer.

V usage is TRBV5-6 and J usage is TRBJ2-7; the D gene is possibly TRBD2 (5 bases). Between the trimmed V and J ends, which lost 7 bases and 3 bases, there was a span of 14 bases. The CDR3 has 13 residues. Germline loops: CDR1 SGHDT, CDR2 YYEEEE. The CDR3 sequence is CASGFGESYEQYF. The CDR3 nucleotides are TGTGCCAGCGGGTTCGGGGAGAGCTACGAGCAGTACTTC.

The genes are TRBV4-1 and TRBJ2-7; 7 bases match TRBD1. The V gene's germline CDR1 is MGHRA and CDR2 YSYEKL. This CDR3 has 15 residues. V lost 1 base, J lost 5 bases, and 8 bases stayed unmatched. Here the CDR3 reads CASSQVGRGIHEQYF. Here the CDR3 DNA reads TGCGCCAGCAGCCAAGTGGGCAGGGGGATACACGAGCAGTACTTC.

The chain uses TRBV7-2 and TRBJ2-5, with 11 nucleotides matching TRBD2. V was clipped by 5 bases and J by 2 bases; unmatched bases: 13. The CDR3 is made up of 18 amino acids. From germline, CDR1 is SGHTA and CDR2 FQGNSA. In DNA, the CDR3 is TGTGCCAGCAGCCTCCGCCCCAGACTAGCGGGGTCACAAGAGACCCAGTACTTC. This gives the protein CASSLRPRLAGSQETQYF.

The chain is built from TRBV7-2 and TRBJ1-2; tentative D call: TRBD1 (6 bases). The CDR3 totals 16 residues. Germline loops: CDR1 SGHTA, CDR2 FQGNSA. V lost 5 bases and J lost 9, with 25 bases in between. Here the CDR3 reads CASSQRAGAFVGSYTF. Here the CDR3 DNA reads TGTGCCAGCAGCCAACGCGCGGGGGCCTTCGTGGGAAGCTACACCTTC. Complete variable domain (other parts from reference TRBV7-2 and TRBJ1-2): GAGVSQSPSNKVTEKGKDVELRCDPISGHTALYWYRQSLGQGLEFLIYFQGNSAPDKSGLPSDRFSAERTGGSVSTLTIQRTQQEDSAVYLCASSQRAGAFVGSYTFGSGTRLTVV.

This clone appeared once. The V gene is TRBV7-2, the J gene TRBJ1-2, with TRBD1 identical over 7 bases. Per germline, CDR1 SGHTA and CDR2 FQGNSA. V trimming: 1 base; J trimming: 7 bases; junction bases outside the gene matches: 9. The CDR3 runs to 15 residues. The CDR3 sequence: CASSLDYRQGGGYTF. CDR3 DNA: TGTGCCAGCAGCTTAGATTATCGGCAGGGGGGTGGCTACACCTTC.

This clone turned up a few times. The chain combines TRBV6-1 with TRBJ2-1; 9 bases are shared with TRBD2. This CDR3 is built from 14 residues. V shed 6 bases, J shed 0 bases, and the junction held 0 bases outside the gene matches. Germline CDR1 MNHNS, CDR2 SASEGT. As DNA, the CDR3 is TGTGCCAGCAGGCGGGGGGGCTCCTACAATGAGCAGTTCTTC. This translates into CASRRGGSYNEQFF.

The chain recombines TRBV7-9 with TRBJ2-3; D not certain. Germline V gene data show CDR1 as SEHNR and CDR2 as FQNEAQ (reference sequence). The germline V and J ends were trimmed by 5 bases and 4 bases, with 7 bases remaining between them. The CDR3 runs to 12 residues. The CDR3 region is CASSPLPDTQYF. CDR3 DNA: TGTGCCAGCAGCCCCCTGCCAGATACGCAGTATTTT.

J is TRBJ1-2 and V is TRBV6-1, with unresolved D. The CDR3 runs to 12 residues. The V gene lost 2 bases and the J gene lost 2 bases, with 3 bases spanning the gap. Germline loops: CDR1 MNHNS, CDR2 SASEGT. The CDR3 DNA sequence: TGTGCCAGCAGTGAACAAAACTATGGCTACACCTTC. This encodes CASSEQNYGYTF.

This clone was recorded only once. This sequence joins TRBV25-1 and TRBJ1-1; D not resolved. The ends were cut back, 5 bases at V and 4 bases at J, with 11 bases in the middle. Germline values: CDR1 MGHDK, CDR2 SYGVNS. CDR3 length equals 13 residues. DNA of the CDR3: TGTGCCAGCAGTCCCGACTGGGGCACTGAAGCTTTCTTT. As protein: CASSPDWGTEAFF.

This clone came up a few times. The chain recombines TRBV28 with TRBJ1-2; no clear D. This CDR3 contains 16 residues. In germline, CDR1 is MDHEN, CDR2 SYDVKM. Between the trimmed V and J ends, which lost 1 base and 8 bases, there was a span of 20 bases. The CDR3 region has the DNA TGTGCCAGCAGTTTATCGCCTATTAAAGGGCGCGGGGGCTACACCTTC. This codes for CASSLSPIKGRGGYTF.

This clone was counted once. The chain joins TRBV7-9 to TRBJ1-4, with 7 bases identical to TRBD1. The germline V gene has CDR1 SEHNR and CDR2 FQNEAQ (reference sequence). V dropped 5 bases and J dropped 6; count of bases not matched to a gene: 6. This CDR3 has 14 residues. CDR3 loop: CASSLGTADEKLFF. As DNA, the CDR3 is TGTGCCAGCAGCCTCGGGACAGCGGATGAAAAACTGTTTTTT.

In its sample, this clone was seen once. The chain joins TRBV6-6 to TRBJ2-6; 9 bases match TRBD1. CDR3 size: 14 residues. V gave up 11 bases and J gave up 4 bases; unmatched junction bases: 6. Per germline, CDR1 MNHNY and CDR2 SVGAGI (reference sequence). CDR3 in amino acids: CARTGEAGANVLTF. The CDR3 DNA sequence: TGTGCCCGGACAGGGGAGGCAGGGGCCAACGTCCTGACTTTC.

The chain combines TRBV2 with TRBJ2-1; 7 bases agree with TRBD2. Unmatched junction bases numbered 7, after V lost 8 bases and J lost 3 bases. The CDR3 covers 14 residues. The germline V gene has CDR1 SNHLY and CDR2 FYNNEI. The CDR3 spells CASLSGVSYNEQFF. The CDR3 DNA follows: TGTGCCAGCCTGAGCGGGGTAAGCTACAATGAGCAGTTCTTC.

The chain is built from TRBV4-2 and TRBJ2-3; D is unclear. The CDR3 covers 15 residues. Trimming took off 1 base at V and 2 bases at J, with 10 bases between the two ends. Germline V gene lookup returns CDR1 LGHNA and CDR2 YNFKEQ. CDR3 coding DNA: TGTGCCAGCAGCCAAGGTCAGGCAGACACAGATACGCAGTATTTT. Amino acids: CASSQGQADTDTQYF.

The chain uses TRBV2 and TRBJ2-3, with a weak D call TRBD2 (5 bases). Trimming removed 4 bases from V and 0 bases from J, with 8 bases in between. The CDR3 runs 14 residues. From germline, CDR1 is SNHLY and CDR2 FYNNEI. CDR3 nucleotide sequence: TGTGCCAGCAGTGTCGGACTTAGCACAGATACGCAGTATTTT. It translates to CASSVGLSTDTQYF.

This chain links TRBV18 with TRBJ1-2; TRBD1 might be the D (6 bases). This CDR3 has 16 amino acids. Per the germline V gene, CDR1 is KGHSH and CDR2 is LQKENI. V was pared by 6 bases and J by 6 bases, with 23 bases between. The CDR3 loop reads CASSRTGEHRADGYTF. In DNA form, the CDR3 reads TGTGCCAGCTCGCGCACGGGGGAACACAGGGCTGATGGCTACACCTTC.

V gene TRBV5-1 combines with J gene TRBJ1-2; D is perhaps TRBD1 (5 bases). The CDR3 has 14 amino acids. Germline-derived CDR1 and CDR2 are SGHRS and YFSETQ. V was clipped by 4 bases and J by 3 bases, with 13 bases between them. In nucleotides, the CDR3 is TGCGCCAGCAGCCCGGGGGGACTGGACTATGGCTACACCTTC. It is translated as CASSPGGLDYGYTF.

In DNA form, the CDR3 reads TGTGCCAGCAGTAAGGTTATTGGGGGGGATTCACCCCTCCACTTT. Encoded protein: CASSKVIGGDSPLHF. The chain has TRBV6-5 and TRBJ1-6, with a possible D match to TRBD1 (5 bases). The germline gives CDR1 MNHEY, CDR2 SVGAGI. The CDR3 extends over 15 amino acids. Trimming removed 5 bases at V and 8 bases at J, with 16 bases between.

The chain has TRBV7-9 and TRBJ2-5, with 9 nucleotides matching TRBD2. CDR1 and CDR2 from the germline V gene are SEHNR and FQNEAQ (reference sequence). The trim removed 3 bases at V and 5 bases at J, leaving 4 bases unmatched. This CDR3 has 14 residues. In nucleotides, the CDR3 is TGTGCCAGCAGCTTCAGCGGGGGGAGGGAGACCCAGTACTTC. Translating gives CASSFSGGRETQYF.

This clone was detected only once. The V gene is TRBV7-9, the J gene TRBJ1-1, with 9 nucleotides matching TRBD1. Looked up from germline, CDR1 is SEHNR and CDR2 is FQNEAQ (reference sequence). Trimming took 4 bases from V and 2 from J; bases not matched to a gene: 5. This CDR3 has 15 residues. Here the CDR3 reads CASSSWGQGNTEAFF. CDR3 DNA sequence: TGTGCCAGCAGCTCCTGGGGACAGGGAAACACTGAAGCTTTCTTT. Combining the CDR3 with reference TRBV7-9 and TRBJ1-1 gives the whole variable domain DTGVSQNPRHKITKRGQNVTFRCDPISEHNRLYWYRQTLGQGPEFLTYFQNEAQLEKSRLLSDRFSAERPKGSFSTLEIQRTEQGDSAMYLCASSSWGQGNTEAFFGQGTRLTVV.

The V gene is TRBV11-2, the J gene TRBJ2-1, with 12 bases that match TRBD2. J was trimmed by 9 bases and V by 5 bases; bases with no gene match: 11. This CDR3 spans 16 amino acids. Germline V gene sequence: CDR1 SGHAT, CDR2 FQNNGV. CDR3 in amino acids: CASSQRRTSGVSEQFF. The CDR3 DNA reads TGTGCCAGCAGCCAAAGAAGGACTAGCGGGGTTAGTGAGCAGTTCTTC.

The chain links TRBV7-3 to TRBJ2-6; D is perhaps TRBD2 (5 bases). The CDR3 is 13 amino acids. V gave up 8 bases and J gave up 4 bases, with 9 bases separating them. Germline CDR1 is SGHTA and CDR2 is FQGTGA. CDR3 in amino acids: CASRSGGANVLTF. The CDR3 bases are TGTGCCAGCCGTTCGGGAGGGGCCAACGTCCTGACTTTC. Together with reference TRBV7-3 and TRBJ2-6, the CDR3 gives the full variable domain: GAGVSQTPSNKVTEKGKYVELRCDPISGHTALYWYRQSLGQGPEFLIYFQGTGAADDSGLPNDRFFAVRPEGSVSTLKIQRTERGDSAVYLCASRSGGANVLTFGAGSRLTVL.

The genes are TRBV5-1 and TRBJ1-4, with D perhaps TRBD1 (5 bases). Trimming shortened V by 5 bases and J by 13 bases, and 24 bases separated the two germline ends. The CDR3 totals 15 residues. Germline lookup yields CDR1 SGHRS and CDR2 YFSETQ. Here the CDR3 DNA reads TGCGCCAGCAGGAATTCCGGGACGGCCTCTTCAGCACTGTTTTTT. It translates to CASRNSGTASSALFF.

This chain connects TRBV16 to TRBJ2-7; D perhaps matches TRBD2 (6 bases). V dropped 4 bases and J dropped 3 bases, with 10 bases sitting between them. Germline CDR1 is KGHSY and CDR2 is FQNENV. The CDR3 extends over 13 amino acids. The CDR3 region is CASSPGGVYEQYF. The CDR3 bases are TGTGCCAGCAGCCCCGGGGGTGTCTACGAGCAGTACTTC.

For this clone: This probably arose from a read error, given a far larger clone one base away. The sample carries other DNA sequences with the same CDR3. The chain employs TRBV6-5 and TRBJ1-5; D is ambiguous. In germline, CDR1 is MNHEY, CDR2 SVGAGI. The CDR3 runs to 14 residues. Deletions cut 2 bases from V and 3 bases from J, with 8 bases between. This CDR3 reads CASSYGRNNQPQHF. For the CDR3, the DNA is TGTGCCAGCAGTTACGGGCGGAACAATCAGCCCCAGCATTTT.

The chain joins TRBV7-2 to TRBJ2-7; a possible D gene is TRBD2 (5 bases). V shed 5 bases and J shed 6 bases, with 20 bases lying between them. Germline CDR1 and CDR2: SGHTA and FQGNSA. The CDR3 spans 15 residues. This CDR3 is CASSVSDFSSTEQYF. The CDR3 coding sequence is TGTGCCAGCAGCGTCTCGGACTTTTCATCTACCGAGCAGTACTTC. The entire variable domain, with the rest obtained from reference TRBV7-2 and TRBJ2-7, is as follows: GAGVSQSPSNKVTEKGKDVELRCDPISGHTALYWYRQSLGQGLEFLIYFQGNSAPDKSGLPSDRFSAERTGGSVSTLTIQRTQQEDSAVYLCASSVSDFSSTEQYFGPGTRLTVT.